The 23 T cell receptor beta chains presented below share a single source sample, sequenced in a study of technical replicates of blood from a handful of donors. Profiled with immunoSEQ multiplex PCR; TCRdb holds only in-frame clones, not every one. The repertoire includes over 55,000 clones, about 95% of them detected once, and approximately 2.9% sits in the top ten. Sequencing was carried out using PBMCs. The receptors come from a human donor in good health. Some clones in this sample may be carry-over from other donors' samples.

V is TRBV7-2 and J is TRBJ1-1, with D maybe TRBD1 (6 bases). Germline loops: CDR1 SGHTA, CDR2 FQGNSA. V lost 3 bases to trimming and J lost 3 bases, with 8 bases between them. This CDR3 is built from 13 residues. The CDR3 loop reads CASSFYRDTEAFF. DNA for the CDR3: TGTGCCAGCAGCTTTTACAGGGACACTGAAGCTTTCTTT. Filled out from reference TRBV7-2 and TRBJ1-1, the complete variable domain reads GAGVSQSPSNKVTEKGKDVELRCDPISGHTALYWYRQSLGQGLEFLIYFQGNSAPDKSGLPSDRFSAERTGGSVSTLTIQRTQQEDSAVYLCASSFYRDTEAFFGQGTRLTVV.

V usage is TRBV2 and J usage is TRBJ1-2; D not resolved. Germline V gene sequence: CDR1 SNHLY, CDR2 FYNNEI. V gave up 2 bases and J gave up 5 bases, with 6 bases separating them. This CDR3 contains 12 residues. In DNA, the CDR3 is TGTGCCAGCAGTGAACGGGTGTATGGCTACACCTTC. Residues: CASSERVYGYTF. Full variable domain (outside the CDR3, taken from reference TRBV2 and TRBJ1-2): EPEVTQTPSHQVTQMGQEVILRCVPISNHLYFYWYRQILGQKVEFLVSFYNNEISEKSEIFDDQFSVERPDGSNFTLKIRSTKLEDSAMYFCASSERVYGYTFGSGTRLTVV.

The CDR3 DNA reads TGTGCCCGGCTAGGGGGAAGTGGATATGGCTACACCTTC. Its protein product is CARLGGSGYGYTF. The genes are TRBV30 and TRBJ1-2; a weak D match, TRBD1 (6 bases). Trimming removed 8 bases at V and 5 bases at J, with 18 bases between. The CDR3 contains 13 residues. Germline CDR1 and CDR2: GTSNPN and SVGIG (reference sequence). Looking up the rest from reference TRBV30 and TRBJ1-2 gives the full variable domain: SQTIHQWPATLVQPVGSPLSLECTVEGTSNPNLYWYRQAAGRGLQLLFYSVGIGQISSEVPQNLSASRPQDRQFILSSKKLLLSDSGFYLCARLGGSGYGYTFGSGTRLTVV.

V and J are TRBV28 and TRBJ1-3, with 7 bases matching TRBD1. CDR3 size: 14 residues. V dropped 7 bases and J dropped 1; count of bases not matched to a gene: 4. Per germline, CDR1 MDHEN and CDR2 SYDVKM. The CDR3 DNA sequence: TGTGCCAGCAATTCAGGGGGTTCTGGAAACACCATATATTTT. Its translation: CASNSGGSGNTIYF.

Note on this clone: Other nucleotide sequences from this sample produce the same CDR3. The V gene is TRBV15, the J gene TRBJ1-4, with TRBD1 identical over 8 bases. Per the germline V gene, CDR1 is LNHNV and CDR2 is YYDKDF (reference sequence). The CDR3 runs 15 residues. J was trimmed by 5 bases and V by 0 bases; bases with no gene match: 2. CDR3 sequence (DNA): TGTGCCACCAGCAGAGATCAGGGGGCCAATGAAAAACTGTTTTTT. It codes for CATSRDQGANEKLFF.

The J gene is TRBJ2-7, the V gene TRBV7-9, with a weak D call TRBD1 (6 bases). V was cut by 5 bases and J by 9 bases, with 17 bases left in between. The CDR3 has 13 residues. Germline values: CDR1 SEHNR, CDR2 FQNEAQ (reference sequence). The CDR3 loop reads CASSPPQGRGQYF. The CDR3 DNA reads as TGTGCCAGCAGCCCCCCCCAGGGGCGCGGGCAGTACTTC.

The genes are TRBV10-3 and TRBJ2-7, with D unresolved. V was pared by 0 bases and J by 6 bases, with 12 bases between. This CDR3 spans 14 amino acids. The germline gives CDR1 ENHRY, CDR2 SYGVKD. CDR3 sequence reads: CAISESGQVGEQYF. The CDR3 nucleotides read TGTGCCATCAGTGAGTCTGGGCAGGTAGGCGAGCAGTACTTC.

The CDR3 DNA is TGTGCCAGCAGTTTATTAGGTGAAGGGGGAGGCTACACCTTC. This encodes CASSLLGEGGGYTF. This sequence joins TRBV27 and TRBJ1-2, with D possibly TRBD1 on 6 matching bases. The germline V gene has CDR1 MNHEY and CDR2 SMNVEV (reference sequence). Trimming pared 1 base from V and 8 bases from J, leaving 14 bases between. The CDR3 runs 14 residues.

The V and J genes are TRBV27 and TRBJ2-5; 8 nucleotides agree with TRBD2. Trimming at V came to 3 bases and at J to 2 bases, leaving 14 bases not matched to a gene. Germline V gene sequence: CDR1 MNHEY, CDR2 SMNVEV (reference sequence). CDR3 size: 18 residues. CDR3 coding DNA: TGTGCCAGCAGTTTTCGTATTTTGGCTAGCGGGCCTCAAGAGACCCAGTACTTC. Amino acids: CASSFRILASGPQETQYF.

The J gene is TRBJ1-3, the V gene TRBV6-1, with 7 bases fitting TRBD1. Germline V gives CDR1 MNHNS, CDR2 SASEGT. Losses at the gene ends were 11 bases for V and 4 bases for J; bases not matched to a gene: 14. CDR3 size: 15 residues. CDR3 in amino acids: CACVPQGLGGNTIYF. CDR3 coding DNA: TGTGCCTGCGTTCCACAGGGGCTAGGGGGAAACACCATATATTTT.

The chain carries TRBV9 and TRBJ1-6, with TRBD1 matching over 10 bases. CDR3 length: 15 residues. Per the germline V gene, CDR1 is SGDLS and CDR2 is YYNGEE. Germline trimming cut 3 bases from V and 10 bases from J; bases unmatched to any gene: 7. CDR3 sequence: CASSERGTGVSPLHF. The CDR3 nucleotides are TGTGCCAGCAGCGAGCGTGGGACAGGGGTCTCACCCCTCCACTTT. Combining the CDR3 with reference TRBV9 and TRBJ1-6 gives the whole variable domain DSGVTQTPKHLITATGQRVTLRCSPRSGDLSVYWYQQSLDQGLQFLIQYYNGEERAKGNILERFSAQQFPDLHSELNLSSLELGDSALYFCASSERGTGVSPLHFGNGTRLTVT.

The chain recombines TRBV7-2 with TRBJ2-7; D is perhaps TRBD1 (6 bases). V was clipped by 5 bases and J by 5 bases, with 19 bases between them. The CDR3 loop spans 15 amino acids. Germline V gives CDR1 SGHTA, CDR2 FQGNSA. CDR3 coding DNA: TGTGCCAGCAGCCCTTTGGACAGACCTACGAACGAGCAGTACTTC. It encodes CASSPLDRPTNEQYF. Filled out from reference TRBV7-2 and TRBJ2-7, the complete variable domain reads GAGVSQSPSNKVTEKGKDVELRCDPISGHTALYWYRQSLGQGLEFLIYFQGNSAPDKSGLPSDRFSAERTGGSVSTLTIQRTQQEDSAVYLCASSPLDRPTNEQYFGPGTRLTVT.

The chain has TRBV27 and TRBJ2-7; a possible D gene is TRBD1 (6 bases). Between the trimmed V and J ends, which lost 3 bases and 1 base, there was a span of 13 bases. The CDR3 has 15 residues. Germline loops: CDR1 MNHEY, CDR2 SMNVEV (reference sequence). In nucleotides, the CDR3 is TGTGCCAGCAGTTTTCGATCCAGGGGATCCTACGAGCAGTACTTC. The encoded protein is CASSFRSRGSYEQYF.

The V gene is TRBV5-1, the J gene TRBJ2-3, with 10 bases aligning to TRBD2. Germline V gene lookup returns CDR1 SGHRS and CDR2 YFSETQ. The V gene end was trimmed by 3 bases and the J gene end by 1 base; junction bases not matched to a gene: 5. The CDR3 is made up of 16 amino acids. CDR3 sequence: CASSSPSGGRTDTQYF. Written as DNA, the CDR3 is TGCGCCAGCAGCTCCCCTAGCGGGGGCCGCACAGATACGCAGTATTTT.

This sequence joins TRBV4-3 and TRBJ2-7; 7 nucleotides agree with TRBD1. The CDR3 has 16 amino acids. Trimming at V came to 4 bases and at J to 0 bases, leaving 9 bases not matched to a gene. Germline V gene sequence: CDR1 LGHNA, CDR2 YSLEER. CDR3 residues: CASSRARRDSSYEQYF. The DNA of the CDR3 is TGCGCCAGCAGCCGAGCCCGACGGGACAGCTCCTACGAGCAGTACTTC.

The rearrangement uses TRBV21-1 and TRBJ1-1; TRBD1 is taken as the D call from the table, unchecked against the DNA. TRBV21-1 is designated a pseudogene. The CDR3 runs to 15 residues. In DNA form, the CDR3 reads TGTGCCAGCAGCTTAAGGACAGGGAGGAACACTGAAGCTTTCTTT. This encodes CASSLRTGRNTEAFF.

The chain carries TRBV9 and TRBJ2-5; 13 bases map to TRBD2. V shed 3 bases and J 5 bases; nucleotides not matched to a gene: 13. Germline CDR1 and CDR2: SGDLS and YYNGEE. This CDR3 has 18 amino acids. The CDR3 DNA reads TGTGCCAGCAGCGCATCTTTGACTAGCGGGGGGATCGGTGAGACCCAGTACTTC. Translated, it gives CASSASLTSGGIGETQYF.

V is TRBV18 and J is TRBJ2-7; 8 bases agree with TRBD2. The germline gives CDR1 KGHSH, CDR2 LQKENI. CDR3 length: 15 residues. J lost 0 bases, V lost 5 bases, and 6 bases had no gene match. The CDR3 loop is CASSSTSGSSYEQYF. CDR3 nucleotide sequence: TGTGCCAGCTCAAGTACTAGCGGTAGCTCCTACGAGCAGTACTTC.

This clone was detected a few times. V usage is TRBV12-5 and J usage is TRBJ1-6; tentative D call: TRBD1 (5 bases). The germline CDR1 and CDR2 sequences are LGHNT and FRNRAP. V was shortened by 1 base and J by 4 bases, with 17 bases between the two germline ends. This CDR3 is built from 18 residues. The CDR3 here is CASGLALGQGRYNSPLHF. In nucleotides, the CDR3 is TGTGCTAGTGGTTTGGCCCTCGGGCAGGGTAGATATAATTCACCCCTCCACTTT.

The V and J genes are TRBV7-3 and TRBJ2-2; D remains ambiguous. In germline, CDR1 is SGHTA, CDR2 FQGTGA. The CDR3 runs 12 residues. The germline V and J ends were trimmed by 3 bases and 6 bases, with 5 bases remaining between them. The CDR3: CASSFGPGELFF. CDR3 sequence (DNA): TGTGCCAGCAGCTTTGGCCCCGGGGAGCTGTTTTTT.

The chain combines TRBV6-6 with TRBJ1-1; D gene uncertain. V was trimmed by 6 bases and J by 3 bases, leaving 11 bases between them. The CDR3 runs to 13 residues. In germline, CDR1 is MNHNY, CDR2 SVGAGI (reference sequence). The CDR3 loop reads CASRAEGHTEAFF. The CDR3 coding sequence is TGTGCCAGCAGGGCGGAGGGTCACACTGAAGCTTTCTTT.

The table lists this clone with a count of one. The chain has TRBV4-1 and TRBJ1-2; no reliable D call. Germline values: CDR1 MGHRA, CDR2 YSYEKL. This CDR3 has 16 residues. Trimming took 0 bases from V and 2 from J, leaving 13 bases between them. CDR3 DNA: TGCGCCAGCAGCCAAGAGATGGCGAGGCAAAACTATGGCTACACCTTC. Encoded protein: CASSQEMARQNYGYTF.

V gene TRBV4-3 combines with J gene TRBJ2-3, with 15 nucleotides matching TRBD2. V was clipped by 0 bases and J by 3 bases; unmatched bases: 7. CDR1 and CDR2 from the germline V gene are LGHNA and YSLEER. The CDR3 totals 19 residues. The CDR3 is CASSQDWTSGRAGTDTQYF. The DNA of the CDR3 is TGCGCCAGCAGCCAAGATTGGACTAGCGGGAGGGCCGGGACAGATACGCAGTATTTT.